The 13 T cell receptor beta chains in this list originate from one sample, sequenced in a study of T cells in Graves' hyperthyroidism and ophthalmopathy. What was amplified from RNA transcripts were TCR beta CDR3 regions. When the TCR CDR3 underwent first-round RT-PCR, the HTBI primer set was used. MiXCR, run by TCRdb on the multiplex PCR reads, gives a single entry per CDR3 protein. The sample lists 250,000 to 400,000 distinct CDR3 sequences, around 15% seen once, with roughly 35% in the top ten. What was sequenced was blood. These receptors all stem from a middle-aged woman with Graves' ophthalmopathy.

A few counts support this clonotype. The chain employs TRBV7-9 and TRBJ2-2; TRBD1 aligns across 11 bases. The CDR3 is 17 amino acids. V was pared by 4 bases and J by 7 bases, with 11 bases of the junction left unmatched. CDR1 is SEHNR and CDR2 is FQNEAQ in the germline V gene (reference sequence). CDR3: CASSSPTDRGQFGELFF. CDR3 sequence (DNA): TGTGCCAGCAGCTCACCCACGGACAGGGGGCAATTCGGGGAGCTGTTTTTT.

Of note for this clonotype: A much larger clone differs from this one at a single base, so this may be a read error. The chain joins TRBV2 to TRBJ1-2; D call uncertain. The CDR3 length is 14 residues. Trimming removed 6 bases from V and 4 bases from J, with 15 bases in between. Germline V lookup: CDR1 SNHLY, CDR2 FYNNEI. The CDR3, as DNA: TGTGCCAGCAGCAACCTGACAAGGGCCTATGGCTACACCTTC. Translating it yields CASSNLTRAYGYTF.

Of note for this clonotype: Compared with germline, one end of the junction differs, possibly owing to a read error. The V and J genes are TRBV5-4 and TRBJ1-1, with 7 positions matching TRBD1. Germline V gives CDR1 SGHNT, CDR2 YYREEE (reference sequence). The CDR3 has 15 residues. The CDR3 region has the DNA TGTGCCAGCAGCTCCCGGGACAGCGATAACACTGAAGCTCTCTTT. Amino acid sequence: CASSSRDSDNTEALF.

The chain recombines TRBV12-3 or TRBV12-4 with TRBJ2-2, with 7 bases lining up with TRBD2. V lost 7 bases and J lost 4; bases outside the gene matches: 18. This CDR3 has 18 amino acids. The CDR3 DNA follows: TGTGCCAGCACCCAAGCCCCTGGGGCGGGAGTCAGCACCGGGGAGCTGTTTTTT. It codes for CASTQAPGAGVSTGELFF.

The genes are TRBV11-2 and TRBJ2-1, with TRBD2 matching 12 bases. The germline V gene has CDR1 SGHAT and CDR2 FQNNGV. The CDR3 covers 15 residues. V lost 2 bases and J lost 7; bases outside the gene matches: 3. CDR3 in amino acids: CASSLLAGGGNEQFF. The CDR3 nucleotides are TGTGCCAGCAGCTTACTAGCGGGGGGGGGGAATGAGCAGTTCTTC.

This clonotype was recorded many times. The gene calls are TRBV2 and TRBJ1-1, with D unclear. Germline CDR1 and CDR2: SNHLY and FYNNEI. V was shortened by 6 bases and J by 4 bases, with 15 bases between the two germline ends. CDR3 length: 14 amino acids. CDR3 bases: TGTGCCAGCAGAGAGGACGCGGGAAGCACTGAAGCTTTCTTT. Its translation is CASREDAGSTEAFF.

The sample holds many counts of this clonotype. This chain connects TRBV2 to TRBJ1-2; 7 nucleotides align to TRBD1. Germline lookup yields CDR1 SNHLY and CDR2 FYNNEI. Trimming removed 4 bases from V and 10 bases from J; junction bases left unmatched: 12. CDR3 size: 14 residues. The CDR3 sequence: CASSVPDGQVDYTF. The CDR3 DNA follows: TGTGCCAGCAGTGTCCCAGACGGACAGGTTGACTACACCTTC.

This clonotype has more than one count but fewer than ten. The rearrangement uses TRBV7-2 and TRBJ2-7; possible D gene TRBD1, 5 bases. The V gene's germline CDR1 is SGHTA and CDR2 FQGNSA. V lost 1 base and J 1 base, leaving 8 bases between the germline ends. This CDR3 comprises 14 residues. This CDR3 reads CASSLERTSYEQYF. The CDR3 DNA reads as TGTGCCAGCAGCTTAGAAAGGACATCCTACGAGCAGTACTTC.

This clonotype has a count of ten or more. This chain connects TRBV11-3 to TRBJ2-3; 9 bases are a match to TRBD2. With V trimmed by 1 base and J by 2 bases, 4 bases remained unmatched. CDR3 size: 16 residues. Germline-derived CDR1 and CDR2 are SGHNT and YENEEA. The CDR3 region has the DNA TGTGCCAGCAGCTTAGGAGGACTAGCGTCCACAGATACGCAGTATTTT. Protein product: CASSLGGLASTDTQYF.

This clonotype was seen a handful of times. This chain uses TRBV6-5 with TRBJ1-2, with D perhaps matching TRBD1 (6 bases). The CDR3 runs to 17 residues. The ends were cut back, 0 bases at V and 4 bases at J, with 18 bases in the middle. CDR1 MNHEY and CDR2 SVGAGI come from the germline V gene. This CDR3 reads CASSYSGATTDPYGYTF. The CDR3 DNA is TGTGCCAGCAGTTACTCGGGGGCCACGACAGACCCCTATGGCTACACCTTC.

There are many counts of this clonotype. The rearrangement uses TRBV6-1 and TRBJ2-7, with D possibly TRBD2 on 5 matching bases. Trimming removed 6 bases from V and 2 bases from J, with 11 bases in between. The CDR3 covers 13 residues. Germline V gives CDR1 MNHNS, CDR2 SASEGT. The CDR3 region is CASRRGWAYEQYF. CDR3 nucleotides: TGTGCCAGCAGACGGGGATGGGCCTACGAGCAGTACTTC.

This clonotype has more than one count but fewer than ten. This sequence joins TRBV20-1 and TRBJ2-7; maybe TRBD1 (6 bases). CDR1 and CDR2 from the germline V gene are DFQATT and SNEGSKA (reference sequence). The CDR3 spans 17 residues. V was clipped by 0 bases and J by 4 bases, with 22 bases between them. Here the CDR3 DNA reads TGCAGTGCTAGAGAGGCCGAACAGGGCCCCACACCTTACGAGCAGTACTTC. This gives the protein CSAREAEQGPTPYEQYF.

The chain employs TRBV5-4 and TRBJ2-1; D might be TRBD2 (6 bases). From germline, CDR1 is SGHNT and CDR2 YYREEE (reference sequence). V was cut by 4 bases and J by 6 bases, with 11 bases left in between. The CDR3 has 13 amino acids. The CDR3 sequence is CASSPTRINEQFF. The CDR3 DNA follows: TGTGCCAGCAGCCCGACTAGGATCAATGAGCAGTTCTTC.